The T cell receptor (beta chain) under discussion was sequenced for a study of blood T cells in healthy people across ages. It was with a sample-barcoded 5' primer and a J-beta primer mix that a second PCR of roughly 6 to 12 cycles was run. MiXCR was run by TCRdb on the 5' RACE reads, yielding one entry per CDR3 protein. Of roughly 1,700,000 distinct CDR3 sequences in the sample, 28% are singletons; the top ten hold approximately 7.7%. Study-wide results and caveats: Per million T cells, TCR beta diversity dropped about linearly as age rose.

Germline lookup yields CDR1 DFQATT and CDR2 SNEGSKA (reference sequence). V was pared by 5 bases and J by 9 bases, with 15 bases of the junction left unmatched. This CDR3 contains 15 residues. To note about this clonotype: Antigen: not known.

The specimen sequenced was blood. This receptor was identified in a young woman in good health. The chain has TRBV20-1 and TRBJ2-1; TRBD2 aligns across 8 bases. CDR3: CSASLEGLGCIEQFF. The CDR3 DNA follows: TGCAGTGCTTCTCTGGAGGGACTAGGCTGTATTGAGCAGTTCTTC.